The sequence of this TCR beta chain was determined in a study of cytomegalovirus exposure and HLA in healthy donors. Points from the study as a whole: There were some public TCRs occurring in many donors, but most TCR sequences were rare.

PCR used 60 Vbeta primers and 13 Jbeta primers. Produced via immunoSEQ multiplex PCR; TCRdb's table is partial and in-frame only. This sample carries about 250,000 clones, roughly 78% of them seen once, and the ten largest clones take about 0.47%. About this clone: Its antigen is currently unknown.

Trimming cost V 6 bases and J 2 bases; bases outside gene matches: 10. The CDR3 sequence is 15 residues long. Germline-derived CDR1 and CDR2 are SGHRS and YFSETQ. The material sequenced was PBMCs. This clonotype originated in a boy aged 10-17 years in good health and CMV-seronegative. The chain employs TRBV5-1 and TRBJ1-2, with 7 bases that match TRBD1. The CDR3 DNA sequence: TGCGCCAGCAATATCGCGACAGGGACAAACTATGGCTACACCTTC. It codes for CASNIATGTNYGYTF. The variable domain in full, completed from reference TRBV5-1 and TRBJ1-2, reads KAGVTQTPRYLIKTRGQQVTLSCSPISGHRSVSWYQQTPGQGLQFLFEYFSETQRNKGNFPGRFSGRQFSNSRSEMNVSTLELGDSALYLCASNIATGTNYGYTFGSGTRLTVV.